Listed here are 27 T cell receptor beta chains from one sample, sequenced in a study of shared clonotypes between healthy human individuals. Sequenced by immunoSEQ multiplex PCR; TCRdb stores in-frame clones only, minus some. The repertoire holds about 2.4 million clones, with more than 90% as singletons. The sequenced sample was naive CD4+ T cells sorted from blood. Sample subset: CD45RA+ positively selected. Receptor source: a man between 18 and 35 years old in good health.

The chain has TRBV18 and TRBJ2-7; D gene uncertain. V dropped 0 bases and J dropped 0 bases, with 15 bases sitting between them. This CDR3 has 17 amino acids. CDR1 is KGHSH, CDR2 LQKENI, per germline. As DNA, the CDR3 is TGTGCCAGCTCACCACCAGGACGGACGACGCACTCCTACGAGCAGTACTTC. It is translated as CASSPPGRTTHSYEQYF.

The chain has TRBV10-3 and TRBJ1-2; 7 bases align to TRBD1. Germline loops: CDR1 ENHRY, CDR2 SYGVKD. The CDR3 loop spans 13 amino acids. V was clipped by 6 bases and J by 6 bases; unmatched bases: 7. CDR3 DNA: TGTGCCATCAGCCGACAGGGAGGGGATGGCTACACCTTC. This codes for CAISRQGGDGYTF.

Concerning this clone: Other DNA sequences in this specimen translate into the identical CDR3. The genes are TRBV9 and TRBJ2-5, with 11 bases identical to TRBD2. CDR3 length: 15 amino acids. V lost 0 bases, J lost 4 bases, and 2 bases stayed unmatched. CDR1 and CDR2 (germline): SGDLS, YYNGEE. CDR3 region: CASSVGLAGIETQYF. CDR3 coding DNA: TGTGCCAGCAGCGTAGGACTAGCGGGGATAGAGACCCAGTACTTC.

This rearrangement joins TRBV30 to TRBJ2-2; 12 nucleotides match TRBD2. Trimming cost V 3 bases and J 4 bases; bases outside gene matches: 3. The germline V gene has CDR1 GTSNPN and CDR2 SVGIG (reference sequence). The CDR3 has 15 residues. This CDR3 is CAWSLGLAGTGELFF. The CDR3 DNA sequence: TGTGCCTGGAGCCTGGGACTAGCGGGCACCGGGGAGCTGTTTTTT.

This clone was seen a single time. The chain carries TRBV7-9 and TRBJ2-5; the D is unclear. The CDR3 is 12 amino acids. Germline V gene data show CDR1 as SEHNR and CDR2 as FQNEAQ (reference sequence). V was shortened by 5 bases and J by 1 base, with 5 bases between the two germline ends. The CDR3 DNA follows: TGTGCCAGCAGCCCATTCCAAGAGACCCAGTACTTC. The encoded protein is CASSPFQETQYF.

Comment on this clone: Other DNA sequences in this sample translate to the same CDR3. The V and J genes are TRBV5-1 and TRBJ2-7; D is undetermined. The germline V gene encodes CDR1 SGHRS and CDR2 YFSETQ. This CDR3 is built from 12 residues. V was pared by 0 bases and J by 4 bases, with 5 bases between. For the CDR3, the DNA is TGCGCCAGCAGCTTGGGAGGTTACGAGCAGTACTTC. Amino acid sequence: CASSLGGYEQYF.

The chain links TRBV10-3 to TRBJ2-1, with D perhaps matching TRBD1 (6 bases). Trimming removed 0 bases from V and 10 bases from J, with 28 bases in between. Germline assignment: CDR1 ENHRY and CDR2 SYGVKD. The CDR3 is 19 residues long. DNA of the CDR3: TGTGCCATCAGTGAGTCGGCCCCCCCCCTTGTTAAACAGGGCTACGAGCAGTTCTTC. Amino acids: CAISESAPPLVKQGYEQFF.

J is TRBJ1-2 and V is TRBV5-1; TRBD1 matches 7 bases. J was trimmed by 5 bases and V by 4 bases; bases with no gene match: 8. This CDR3 region has 14 residues. The germline V gene has CDR1 SGHRS and CDR2 YFSETQ. CDR3 in DNA: TGCGCCAGCAGCATAACAGGGGACCCGTATGGCTACACCTTC. Its translation is CASSITGDPYGYTF.

CDR3 DNA: TGTGCCATCAGCCTGACTAGCGGGGGAGCGGCAGATACGCAGTATTTT. Amino acids: CAISLTSGGAADTQYF. The chain recombines TRBV10-3 with TRBJ2-3; TRBD2 matches at 12 bases. V was clipped by 6 bases and J by 4 bases; unmatched bases: 8. This CDR3 spans 16 amino acids. CDR1 is ENHRY and CDR2 is SYGVKD in the germline V gene.

To note about this clone: Other DNA sequences from this sample encode an identical CDR3 as well. CDR3 bases: TGTGCCAGCAGCCCGCAAGGGAACACCGGGGAGCTGTTTTTT. This codes for CASSPQGNTGELFF. This rearrangement joins TRBV5-4 to TRBJ2-2, with unresolved D. V shed 4 bases and J shed 1 base, with 8 bases lying between them. The germline V gene encodes CDR1 SGHNT and CDR2 YYREEE (reference sequence). This CDR3 has 14 amino acids.

CDR3 in DNA: TGTGCCAGCAGTTTCAAAGAATTCGGGATGAACACTGAAGCTTTCTTT. Amino acid sequence: CASSFKEFGMNTEAFF. The chain is built from TRBV28 and TRBJ1-1; D is undetermined. The CDR3 has 16 residues. The V gene's germline CDR1 is MDHEN and CDR2 SYDVKM. Trimming shortened V by 3 bases and J by 0 bases, and 14 bases separated the two germline ends. Full variable domain (outside the CDR3, taken from reference TRBV28 and TRBJ1-1): DVKVTQSSRYLVKRTGEKVFLECVQDMDHENMFWYRQDPGLGLRLIYFSYDVKMKEKGDIPEGYSVSREKKERFSLILESASTNQTSMYLCASSFKEFGMNTEAFFGQGTRLTVV.

The chain couples TRBV7-9 to TRBJ1-1; D is ambiguous. Germline CDR1 SEHNR, CDR2 FQNEAQ (reference sequence). This CDR3 is 14 amino acids long. With 1 base removed from V and 1 base from J, the gap between germline ends came to 7 bases. In DNA form, the CDR3 reads TGTGCCAGCAGCTTAGTTTTGGAGAACACTGAAGCTTTCTTT. This encodes CASSLVLENTEAFF.

In this sample, this clone turned up once. CDR3 residues: CASSPAGGFNEKLFF. The CDR3 DNA sequence: TGTGCCAGCAGCCCAGCCGGGGGCTTCAATGAAAAACTGTTTTTT. The V gene is TRBV2, the J gene TRBJ1-4; tentative D call: TRBD1 (6 bases). Germline V lookup: CDR1 SNHLY, CDR2 FYNNEI. CDR3 size: 15 residues. Trimming left V 6 bases short and J 5 bases short, with 16 bases between.

The chain couples TRBV18 to TRBJ2-5, with a weak D call TRBD1 (6 bases). The germline CDR1 and CDR2 sequences are KGHSH and LQKENI. Trimming left V 4 bases short and J 5 bases short, with 20 bases between. CDR3 length: 16 amino acids. DNA for the CDR3: TGTGCCAGCTCACTTTTTGAGCAGGGGCAAGTGGAGACCCAGTACTTC. This encodes CASSLFEQGQVETQYF.

The V gene is TRBV27, the J gene TRBJ1-1, with no clear D. The CDR3 totals 13 residues. The germline V gene encodes CDR1 MNHEY and CDR2 SMNVEV (reference sequence). Trimming removed 4 bases from V and 1 base from J, with 7 bases in between. CDR3 loop: CASSSLRNTEAFF. The CDR3 DNA reads TGTGCCAGCAGTTCCCTTCGGAACACTGAAGCTTTCTTT.

This chain connects TRBV6-5 to TRBJ1-1; D is unclear. Per the germline V gene, CDR1 is MNHEY and CDR2 is SVGAGI. CDR3 size: 16 residues. V was pared by 2 bases and J by 0 bases, with 13 bases between. CDR3 nucleotide sequence: TGTGCCAGCAGTTACCGATCGGCCGGGATGAACACTGAAGCTTTCTTT. Translating gives CASSYRSAGMNTEAFF.

V and J are TRBV6-5 and TRBJ1-5; 8 bases are shared with TRBD1. Germline V gene lookup returns CDR1 MNHEY and CDR2 SVGAGI. The CDR3 length is 14 residues. V lost 2 bases to trimming and J lost 6 bases; unmatched junction nucleotides: 3. CDR3 region: CASSYMTGVQPQHF. CDR3 DNA: TGTGCCAGCAGTTACATGACAGGGGTTCAGCCCCAGCATTTT.

This rearrangement joins TRBV5-1 to TRBJ2-3; 13 bases match TRBD2. With 5 bases clipped from V and 6 bases from J, the junction kept 9 bases outside the gene matches. The germline V gene encodes CDR1 SGHRS and CDR2 YFSETQ. The CDR3 loop spans 16 amino acids. The CDR3 region has the DNA TGCGCCAGCAGATCGGGACTAGCGGGACCTACGGATACGCAGTATTTT. Its protein is CASRSGLAGPTDTQYF.

This clone has more than one count but fewer than ten. The rearrangement uses TRBV13 and TRBJ1-5; a weak D match, TRBD1 (5 bases). This CDR3 contains 14 residues. Between the trimmed V and J ends, which lost 2 bases and 3 bases, there was a span of 8 bases. The germline gives CDR1 PRHDT, CDR2 FYEKMQ (reference sequence). The CDR3 coding sequence is TGTGCCAGCAGCTTATCAGGGTACAATCAGCCCCAGCATTTT. This translates into CASSLSGYNQPQHF.

This clone showed up just once. The chain carries TRBV6-1 and TRBJ2-1; D is unresolved. The V end was cut by 4 bases, the J end by 0 bases, with 7 bases between. CDR1 and CDR2 from the germline V gene are MNHNS and SASEGT. The CDR3 sequence is 14 residues long. The CDR3 DNA follows: TGTGCCAGCAGTGCCCCCCGCTCCTACAATGAGCAGTTCTTC. Its protein product is CASSAPRSYNEQFF.

V is TRBV27 and J is TRBJ2-7, with 8 bases identical to TRBD1. V shed 4 bases and J 5 bases; nucleotides not matched to a gene: 7. Germline values: CDR1 MNHEY, CDR2 SMNVEV (reference sequence). This CDR3 contains 14 residues. The CDR3 nucleotides are TGTGCCAGCAGTTCCGCCGGGACAGGTAACGAGCAGTACTTC. This gives the protein CASSSAGTGNEQYF.

This rearrangement joins TRBV29-1 to TRBJ2-3, with TRBD1 identical over 10 bases. The CDR3 spans 13 residues. The V segment lost 4 bases and the J segment 5 bases; nucleotides outside the gene matches: 3. Germline CDR1 and CDR2: SQVTM and ANQGSEA. CDR3 region: CSVGQGAQDTQYF. The CDR3 DNA sequence: TGCAGCGTTGGACAGGGGGCCCAAGATACGCAGTATTTT.

Worth noting for this clone: Different DNA sequences within this sample yield the same CDR3. The V call is TRBV20-1, the J call TRBJ2-1; no clear D gene. In germline, CDR1 is DFQATT, CDR2 SNEGSKA (reference sequence). V lost 3 bases to trimming and J lost 6 bases, with 6 bases between them. This CDR3 contains 11 residues. The CDR3 loop is CSASSGNEQFF. The CDR3 DNA follows: TGCAGTGCTAGTTCTGGCAATGAGCAGTTCTTC.

The chain is built from TRBV18 and TRBJ2-7; no definite D call. This CDR3 has 14 residues. V was pared by 2 bases and J by 3 bases, with 11 bases between. Germline CDR1 KGHSH, CDR2 LQKENI. The CDR3 loop is CASSPRAESYEQYF. The CDR3 nucleotides are TGTGCCAGCTCACCAAGGGCGGAGAGCTACGAGCAGTACTTC.

The rearrangement links TRBV19 to TRBJ2-2, with 9 bases that match TRBD1. The V and J ends lost 9 bases and 2 bases, in that order; junction bases with no gene match: 7. The CDR3 is 15 residues long. Germline V gives CDR1 LNHDA, CDR2 SQIVND (reference sequence). The CDR3 here is CASEDRGRNTGELFF. For the CDR3, the DNA is TGTGCCAGCGAGGACAGGGGCCGAAACACCGGGGAGCTGTTTTTT.

This rearrangement joins TRBV29-1 to TRBJ1-2, with a tentative D call TRBD1 (5 bases). The germline V gene has CDR1 SQVTM and CDR2 ANQGSEA. Trimming pared 6 bases from V and 3 bases from J, leaving 14 bases between. The CDR3 is made up of 13 amino acids. CDR3 sequence reads: CSVSTERDYGYTF. The CDR3 DNA sequence: TGCAGCGTCTCGACAGAGAGGGACTATGGCTACACCTTC.

In this sample, this clone turned up once. The CDR3 reads CASSQLPGTGREQFF. CDR3 nucleotide sequence: TGTGCCAGCAGTCAGTTACCGGGGACAGGACGTGAGCAGTTCTTC. The chain has TRBV6-1 and TRBJ2-1; 8 bases fit TRBD1. V shed 5 bases and J 9 bases; nucleotides not matched to a gene: 12. The CDR3 is 15 residues long. Germline loops: CDR1 MNHNS, CDR2 SASEGT.